This record covers a single TCR beta chain. The data belong to a study of blood T cell repertoires in COVID-19. V gave up 3 bases and J gave up 5 bases; unmatched junction bases: 9. The CDR3 is 15 amino acids. CDR1 SGHRS and CDR2 YFSETQ come from the germline V gene. TCRdb's table, derived via immunoSEQ multiplex PCR, lists solely in-frame clones and lacks some. The sample comprises 260,000 or so clones, 83% of which are singletons, and approximately 6% rests with the top ten. Specimen: peripheral blood. The chain carries TRBV5-1 and TRBJ2-5; 8 positions agree with TRBD2. The source of this sequence is a man older than 75 with acute or convalescent COVID-19. The CDR3 bases are TGCGCCAGCAGCTCGTCCGGGACTAGAGAGGAGACCCAGTACTTC. Amino acids: CASSSSGTREETQYF.